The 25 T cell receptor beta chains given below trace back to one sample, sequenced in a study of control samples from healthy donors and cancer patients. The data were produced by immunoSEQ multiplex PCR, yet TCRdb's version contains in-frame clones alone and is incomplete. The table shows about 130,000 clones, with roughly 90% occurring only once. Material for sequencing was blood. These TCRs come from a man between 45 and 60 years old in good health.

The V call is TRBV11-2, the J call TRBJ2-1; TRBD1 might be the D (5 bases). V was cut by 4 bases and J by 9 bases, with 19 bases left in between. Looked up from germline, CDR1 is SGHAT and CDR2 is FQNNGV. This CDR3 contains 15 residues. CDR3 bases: TGTGCCAGCAGCTCTCGTCAGGGTGGCCTTGTTGAGCAGTTCTTC. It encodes CASSSRQGGLVEQFF.

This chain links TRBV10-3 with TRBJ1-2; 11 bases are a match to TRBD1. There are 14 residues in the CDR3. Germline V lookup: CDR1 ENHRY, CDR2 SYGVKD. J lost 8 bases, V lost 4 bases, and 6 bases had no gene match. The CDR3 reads CAISAGQGVLGYTF. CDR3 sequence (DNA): TGTGCCATCAGTGCGGGACAGGGGGTGTTGGGCTACACCTTC.

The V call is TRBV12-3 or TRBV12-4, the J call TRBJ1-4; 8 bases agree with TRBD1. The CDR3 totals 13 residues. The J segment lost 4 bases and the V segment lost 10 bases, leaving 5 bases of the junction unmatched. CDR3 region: CATQQGGNEKLFF. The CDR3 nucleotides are TGTGCCACCCAACAGGGGGGTAATGAAAAACTGTTTTTT.

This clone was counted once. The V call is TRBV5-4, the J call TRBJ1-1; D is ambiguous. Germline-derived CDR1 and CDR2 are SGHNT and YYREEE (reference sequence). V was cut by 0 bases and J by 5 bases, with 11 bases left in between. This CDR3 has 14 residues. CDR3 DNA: TGTGCCAGCAGCTTGGACAGACGAGGTACTGAAGCTTTCTTT. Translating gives CASSLDRRGTEAFF. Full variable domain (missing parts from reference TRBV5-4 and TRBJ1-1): ETGVTQSPTHLIKTRGQQVTLRCSSQSGHNTVSWYQQALGQGPQFIFQYYREEENGRGNFPPRFSGLQFPNYSSELNVNALELDDSALYLCASSLDRRGTEAFFGQGTRLTVV.

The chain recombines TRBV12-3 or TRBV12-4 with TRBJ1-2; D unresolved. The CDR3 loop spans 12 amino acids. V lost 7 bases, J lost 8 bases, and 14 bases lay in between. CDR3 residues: CASTPSGGGYTF. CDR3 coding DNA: TGTGCCAGCACCCCGTCCGGTGGGGGCTACACCTTC.

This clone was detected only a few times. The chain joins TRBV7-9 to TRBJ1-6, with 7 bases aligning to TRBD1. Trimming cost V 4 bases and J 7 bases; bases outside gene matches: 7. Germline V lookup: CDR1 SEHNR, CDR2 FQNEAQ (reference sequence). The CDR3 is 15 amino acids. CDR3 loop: CASSSKDRMNSPLHF. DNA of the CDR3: TGTGCCAGCAGCTCTAAGGACAGGATGAATTCACCCCTCCACTTT.

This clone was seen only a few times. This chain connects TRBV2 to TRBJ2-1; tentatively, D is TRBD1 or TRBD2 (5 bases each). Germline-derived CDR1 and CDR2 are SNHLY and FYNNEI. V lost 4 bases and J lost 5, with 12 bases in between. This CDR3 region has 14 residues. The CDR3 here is CASSVRERDNEQFF. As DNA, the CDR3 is TGTGCCAGCAGTGTCAGGGAGAGGGACAATGAGCAGTTCTTC.

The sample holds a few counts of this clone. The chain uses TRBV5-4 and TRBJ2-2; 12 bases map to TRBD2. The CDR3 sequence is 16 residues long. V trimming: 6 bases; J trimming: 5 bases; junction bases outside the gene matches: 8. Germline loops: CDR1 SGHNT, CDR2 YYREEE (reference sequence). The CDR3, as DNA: TGTGCCAGCAACCTAGGTCTAGCGGGGGGGACCGGGGAGCTGTTTTTT. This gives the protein CASNLGLAGGTGELFF.

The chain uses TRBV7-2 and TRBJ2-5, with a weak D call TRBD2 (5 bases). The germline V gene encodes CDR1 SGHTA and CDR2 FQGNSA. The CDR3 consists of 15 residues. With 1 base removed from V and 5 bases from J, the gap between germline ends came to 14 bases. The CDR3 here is CASSLGGLAKETQYF. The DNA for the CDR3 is TGTGCCAGCAGCTTAGGGGGATTAGCGAAGGAGACCCAGTACTTC.

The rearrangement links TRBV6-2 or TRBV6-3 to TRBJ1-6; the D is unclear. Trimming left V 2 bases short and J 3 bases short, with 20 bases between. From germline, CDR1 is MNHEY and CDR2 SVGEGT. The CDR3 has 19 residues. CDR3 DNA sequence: TGTGCCAGCAGTTACACGAATCTCGGAGTCGGTGACTATAATTCACCCCTCCACTTT. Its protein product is CASSYTNLGVGDYNSPLHF.

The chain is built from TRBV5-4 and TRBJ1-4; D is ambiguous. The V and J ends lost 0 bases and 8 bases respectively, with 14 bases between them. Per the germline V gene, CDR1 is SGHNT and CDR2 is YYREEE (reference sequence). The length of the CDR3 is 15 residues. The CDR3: CASSLESAPPEKLFF. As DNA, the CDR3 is TGTGCCAGCAGCTTGGAGTCAGCGCCACCCGAAAAACTGTTTTTT.

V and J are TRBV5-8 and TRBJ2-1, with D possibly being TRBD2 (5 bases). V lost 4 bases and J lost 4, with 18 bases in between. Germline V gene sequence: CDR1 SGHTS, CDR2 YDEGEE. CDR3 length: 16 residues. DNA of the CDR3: TGTGCCAGCAGCCCTCGGGTCCGACCGGGGTACAATGAGCAGTTCTTC. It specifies CASSPRVRPGYNEQFF.

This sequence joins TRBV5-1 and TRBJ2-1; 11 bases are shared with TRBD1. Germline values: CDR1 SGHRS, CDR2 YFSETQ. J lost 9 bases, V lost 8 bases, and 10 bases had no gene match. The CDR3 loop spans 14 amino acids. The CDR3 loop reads CASCPGQGETEQFF. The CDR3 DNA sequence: TGCGCCAGTTGTCCGGGACAGGGGGAGACTGAGCAGTTCTTC. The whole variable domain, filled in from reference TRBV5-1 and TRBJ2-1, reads KAGVTQTPRYLIKTRGQQVTLSCSPISGHRSVSWYQQTPGQGLQFLFEYFSETQRNKGNFPGRFSGRQFSNSRSEMNVSTLELGDSALYLCASCPGQGETEQFFGPGTRLTVL.

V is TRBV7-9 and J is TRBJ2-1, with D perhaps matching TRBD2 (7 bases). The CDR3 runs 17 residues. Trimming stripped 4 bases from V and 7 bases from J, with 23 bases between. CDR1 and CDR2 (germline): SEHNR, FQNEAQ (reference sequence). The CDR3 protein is CASSSNSRGALGNEQFF. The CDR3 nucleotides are TGTGCCAGCAGCTCCAACAGCCGGGGGGCCCTAGGGAATGAGCAGTTCTTC.

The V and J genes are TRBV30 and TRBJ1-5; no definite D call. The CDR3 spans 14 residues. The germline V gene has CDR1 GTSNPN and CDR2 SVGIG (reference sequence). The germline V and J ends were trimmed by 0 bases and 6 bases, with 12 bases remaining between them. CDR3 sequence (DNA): TGTGCCTGGAGTGTAACCGGTCTAGGTCAGCCCCAGCATTTT. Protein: CAWSVTGLGQPQHF.

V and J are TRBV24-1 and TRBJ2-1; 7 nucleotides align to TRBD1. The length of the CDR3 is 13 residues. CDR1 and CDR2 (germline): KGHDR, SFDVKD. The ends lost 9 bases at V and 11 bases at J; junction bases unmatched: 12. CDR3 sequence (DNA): TGTGCCACCTTGTGGGACAGCCAGCTAAAGCAGTTCTTC. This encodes CATLWDSQLKQFF.

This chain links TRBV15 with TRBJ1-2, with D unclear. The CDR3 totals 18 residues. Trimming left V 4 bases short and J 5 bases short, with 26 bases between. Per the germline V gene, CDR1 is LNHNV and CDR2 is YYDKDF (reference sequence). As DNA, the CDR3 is TGTGCCACCAGCACCGCCCTGCGGGCGGGGAATTTAGTGTATGGCTACACCTTC. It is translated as CATSTALRAGNLVYGYTF.

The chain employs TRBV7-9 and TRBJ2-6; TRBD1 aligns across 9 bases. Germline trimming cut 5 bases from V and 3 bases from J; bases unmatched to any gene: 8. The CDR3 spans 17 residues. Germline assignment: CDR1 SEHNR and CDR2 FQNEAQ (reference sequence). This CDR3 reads CASSRLGQGFGANVLTF. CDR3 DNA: TGTGCCAGCAGCCGCCTTGGACAGGGGTTTGGGGCCAACGTCCTGACTTTC.

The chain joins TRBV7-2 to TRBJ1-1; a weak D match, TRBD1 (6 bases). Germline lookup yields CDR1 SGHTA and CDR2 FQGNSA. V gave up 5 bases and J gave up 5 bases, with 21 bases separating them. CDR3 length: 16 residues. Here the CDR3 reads CASSDPPGAPSTEAFF. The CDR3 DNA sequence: TGTGCCAGCAGCGATCCTCCGGGGGCTCCGTCGACTGAAGCTTTCTTT.

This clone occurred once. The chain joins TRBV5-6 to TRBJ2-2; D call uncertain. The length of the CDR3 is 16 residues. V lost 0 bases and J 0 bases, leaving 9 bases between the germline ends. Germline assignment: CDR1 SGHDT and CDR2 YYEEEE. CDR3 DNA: TGTGCCAGCAGCTTGGCTCAGAATGCGAACACCGGGGAGCTGTTTTTT. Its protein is CASSLAQNANTGELFF.

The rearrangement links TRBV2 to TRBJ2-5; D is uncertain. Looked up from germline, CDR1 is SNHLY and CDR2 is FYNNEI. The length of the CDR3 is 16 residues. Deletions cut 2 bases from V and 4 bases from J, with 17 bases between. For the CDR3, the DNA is TGTGCCAGCAGTGAAAGGAGTTGGGGTAGCCGAGAGACCCAGTACTTC. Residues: CASSERSWGSRETQYF.

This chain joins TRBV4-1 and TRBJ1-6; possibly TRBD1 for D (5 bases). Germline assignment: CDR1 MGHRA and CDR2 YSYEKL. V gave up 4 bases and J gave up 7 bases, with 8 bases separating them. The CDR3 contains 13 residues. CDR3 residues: CASSPRQNSPLHF. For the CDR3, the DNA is TGCGCCAGCAGCCCTAGACAGAATTCACCCCTCCACTTT.

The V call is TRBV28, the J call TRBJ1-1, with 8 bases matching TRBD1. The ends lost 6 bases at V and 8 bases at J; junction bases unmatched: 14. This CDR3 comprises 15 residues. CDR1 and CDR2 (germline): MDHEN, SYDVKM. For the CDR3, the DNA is TGTGCCAGCAGCTTGCGGACAGGGAGACGGCCCGAAGCTTTCTTT. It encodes CASSLRTGRRPEAFF.

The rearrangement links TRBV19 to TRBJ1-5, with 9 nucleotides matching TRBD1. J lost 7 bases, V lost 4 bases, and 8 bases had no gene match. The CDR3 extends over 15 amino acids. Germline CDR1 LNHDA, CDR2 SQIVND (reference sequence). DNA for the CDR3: TGTGCCAGTAGTACCCGGACAGGGGCCGTACAGCCCCAGCATTTT. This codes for CASSTRTGAVQPQHF.

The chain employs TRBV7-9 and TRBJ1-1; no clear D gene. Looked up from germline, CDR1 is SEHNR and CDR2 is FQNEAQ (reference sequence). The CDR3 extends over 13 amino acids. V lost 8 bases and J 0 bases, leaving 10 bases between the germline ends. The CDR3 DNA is TGTGCCAGCGCCAGAGGGATGAACACTGAAGCTTTCTTT. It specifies CASARGMNTEAFF.